Presented here are 4 T cell receptor beta chains from one specimen sequenced in a study of cytomegalovirus exposure and HLA in healthy donors (dated by TCRdb to about 2017). Library creation used the immunoSEQ multiplex PCR assay. The multiplex PCR relied on a mix of 60 forward primers for TCR Vbeta segments and 13 reverse primers for TCR Jbeta segments. TCRdb's version of the immuneACCESS table is confined to in-frame rearrangements and falls short of the full clone set. An unresolved V gene accounts for under half of the shortfall where checked; the remainder is of unknown origin. The sample table contains 150,000 to 200,000 clones; only one count was recorded for roughly 80% of them. The biggest ten clones account for 7% to 9% of the sample. Sequenced: PBMCs. All receptors come from a male donor in good health and CMV-seropositive.

The chain joins TRBV29-1 to TRBJ2-1; 9 positions match TRBD2. The CDR3 contains 15 residues. V shed 3 bases and J 4 bases; nucleotides not matched to a gene: 7. In germline, CDR1 is SQVTM, CDR2 ANQGSEA. The CDR3 loop reads CSVDDASGTYNEQFF. CDR3 coding DNA: TGCAGCGTTGACGATGCTAGCGGGACTTACAATGAGCAGTTCTTC.

The rearrangement links TRBV18 to TRBJ2-1; 8 positions agree with TRBD2. This CDR3 is 15 amino acids long. Per the germline V gene, CDR1 is KGHSH and CDR2 is LQKENI. Trimming removed 3 bases from V and 8 bases from J; junction bases left unmatched: 9. CDR3 region: CASSPLSGGSYEQFF. In nucleotides, the CDR3 is TGTGCCAGCTCACCGCTCAGCGGGGGCAGCTATGAGCAGTTCTTC.

On this clone itself: A junction end diverges from the germline sequence, so it may reflect a read error. The chain uses TRBV30 and TRBJ2-6, with D possibly being TRBD1 (5 bases). CDR3 length: 16 amino acids. Looked up from germline, CDR1 is GTSNPN and CDR2 is SVGIG (reference sequence). CDR3 bases: TGTGCCTGGAGATTGACACCCTACTCTGGGGCCAACGGCCTGACTTTC. Its protein product is CAWRLTPYSGANGLTF. Using reference TRBV30 and TRBJ2-6 for the parts outside the CDR3, the full variable domain is SQTIHQWPATLVQPVGSPLSLECTVEGTSNPNLYWYRQAAGRGLQLLFYSVGIGQISSEVPQNLSASRPQDRQFILSSKKLLLSDSGFYLCAWRLTPYSGANGLTFGAGSRLTVL.

The table lists this clone with a few counts. The chain links TRBV9 to TRBJ1-3; 7 bases are a match to TRBD1. The CDR3 is made up of 19 amino acids. Germline-derived CDR1 and CDR2 are SGDLS and YYNGEE. V lost 4 bases to trimming and J lost 0 bases; unmatched junction nucleotides: 16. The CDR3 sequence: CASSSTGQTPTFSGNTIYF. The CDR3 bases are TGTGCCAGCAGCTCTACGGGACAGACGCCTACTTTCTCTGGAAACACCATATATTTT.